This T cell receptor beta chain was identified in a study of cytomegalovirus exposure and HLA in healthy donors. The table came from immunoSEQ multiplex PCR; TCRdb's copy has only in-frame clones and leaves some out. The table lists roughly 120,000 clones, less than 90% of them singletons. The CDR3 length is 16 residues. V was clipped by 0 bases and J by 8 bases, with 14 bases between them. Per germline, CDR1 MNHEY and CDR2 SVGAGI. The chain joins TRBV6-5 to TRBJ1-6; maybe TRBD1 (5 bases). This receptor was taken from a man between 18 and 29 years old in good health and CMV-seropositive. Sequenced input: PBMCs. The CDR3: CASSYSGGGVHSPLHF. As DNA, the CDR3 is TGTGCCAGCAGTTACTCTGGGGGAGGCGTCCATTCACCCCTCCACTTT.